Below are 32 T cell receptor beta chains sequenced from a single sample in a study of cytomegalovirus exposure and HLA in healthy donors (dated by TCRdb to between 2016 and 2019). The library relied on the immunoSEQ multiplex PCR assay. The multiplex PCR relied on a mix of 60 forward primers for TCR Vbeta segments and 13 reverse primers for TCR Jbeta segments. TCRdb obtained this table from immuneACCESS and retained in-frame rearrangements with V and J assigned. These tables miss some clones; where compared with another copy, unresolved V genes account for less than half of the shortfall, and the remainder is unexplained. The sample table shows 130,000 to 150,000 clones, and roughly 80% are seen once. 2.5% to 3% of the sample is held by the ten biggest clonotypes. The material sequenced was PBMCs. The receptor source for this set is a female donor in good health and CMV-seronegative.

The chain has TRBV19 and TRBJ2-3, with a weak D call TRBD1 (5 bases). Trimming stripped 3 bases from V and 2 bases from J, with 12 bases between. CDR3 length: 15 residues. Germline CDR1 and CDR2: LNHDA and SQIVND (reference sequence). The CDR3 here is CASSMGQVPTDTQYF. Here the CDR3 DNA reads TGTGCCAGTAGTATGGGGCAGGTTCCCACAGATACGCAGTATTTT.

The genes are TRBV7-9 and TRBJ1-1; D is perhaps TRBD1 (5 bases). There are 13 residues in the CDR3. V gave up 1 base and J gave up 3 bases, with 6 bases separating them. Per germline, CDR1 SEHNR and CDR2 FQNEAQ (reference sequence). The CDR3 is CASSLGQYTEAFF. CDR3 in DNA: TGTGCCAGCAGCTTAGGACAGTACACTGAAGCTTTCTTT.

This clone appeared a few times. V is TRBV6-1 and J is TRBJ2-7; D is possibly TRBD1 (5 bases). CDR3 size: 12 residues. Per germline, CDR1 MNHNS and CDR2 SASEGT. The V end lost 6 bases, the J end lost 1 base, and 7 bases lay between the germline ends. CDR3 protein: CASRRQSYEQYF. The DNA for the CDR3 is TGTGCCAGCAGACGACAGTCCTACGAGCAGTACTTC.

V gene TRBV18 combines with J gene TRBJ1-4, with 7 bases that match TRBD1. The CDR3 runs to 16 residues. V gave up 6 bases and J gave up 7 bases; unmatched junction bases: 14. The germline V gene has CDR1 KGHSH and CDR2 LQKENI. CDR3 loop: CASSEGQRLASEKLFF. The CDR3 DNA follows: TGTGCCAGCTCGGAGGGACAGCGGCTGGCCAGTGAAAAACTGTTTTTT.

The rearrangement joins TRBV28 to TRBJ2-3; the D is unclear. CDR3 size: 14 residues. Deletions cut 6 bases from V and 2 bases from J, with 12 bases between. Germline CDR1 MDHEN, CDR2 SYDVKM. CDR3 nucleotide sequence: TGTGCCAGCAGCACCGGGTTTTACACAGATACGCAGTATTTT. Protein sequence: CASSTGFYTDTQYF. Using reference TRBV28 and TRBJ2-3 for the parts outside the CDR3, the full variable domain is DVKVTQSSRYLVKRTGEKVFLECVQDMDHENMFWYRQDPGLGLRLIYFSYDVKMKEKGDIPEGYSVSREKKERFSLILESASTNQTSMYLCASSTGFYTDTQYFGPGTRLTVL.

A few counts support this clone. This chain joins TRBV7-2 and TRBJ1-5, with TRBD1 identical over 7 bases. The germline CDR1 and CDR2 sequences are SGHTA and FQGNSA. J was trimmed by 6 bases and V by 5 bases; bases with no gene match: 7. This CDR3 has 14 amino acids. The CDR3 spells CASSRTGGGQPQHF. The CDR3 bases are TGTGCCAGCAGCAGGACAGGAGGTGGTCAGCCCCAGCATTTT.

V gene TRBV5-1 combines with J gene TRBJ2-3; TRBD2 aligns across 13 bases. V was pared by 0 bases and J by 3 bases, with 7 bases of the junction left unmatched. Germline V gene sequence: CDR1 SGHRS, CDR2 YFSETQ. The CDR3 spans 18 residues. CDR3 protein: CASSLGLLAGGATDTQYF. The CDR3 DNA sequence: TGCGCCAGCAGCTTGGGCTTACTAGCGGGAGGGGCAACAGATACGCAGTATTTT.

The chain links TRBV28 to TRBJ2-5; D may be TRBD1 (6 bases). The CDR3 covers 16 residues. V was pared by 4 bases and J by 0 bases, with 15 bases between. The germline V gene has CDR1 MDHEN and CDR2 SYDVKM. Here the CDR3 reads CASSSSTTGYQETQYF. CDR3 bases: TGTGCCAGCAGTTCAAGTACAACAGGGTACCAAGAGACCCAGTACTTC.

V usage is TRBV11-3 and J usage is TRBJ2-3, with 15 positions matching TRBD2. V was clipped by 8 bases and J by 4 bases; unmatched bases: 10. The CDR3 has 17 amino acids. Germline V gives CDR1 SGHNT, CDR2 YENEEA. The CDR3 is CASSRTSGRAEADTQYF. CDR3 coding DNA: TGTGCCAGCTCCCGGACTAGCGGGAGGGCCGAGGCAGATACGCAGTATTTT.

The chain links TRBV7-2 to TRBJ1-2; a possible D gene is TRBD1 (5 bases). Trimming cost V 3 bases and J 5 bases, with 16 bases left between them. The germline CDR1 and CDR2 sequences are SGHTA and FQGNSA. The CDR3 has 15 residues. CDR3 amino acids: CASSFIRGGGYGYTF. For the CDR3, the DNA is TGTGCCAGCAGCTTTATCCGCGGGGGAGGGTATGGCTACACCTTC.

This chain uses TRBV19 with TRBJ1-5; TRBD1 matches at 8 bases. There are 17 residues in the CDR3. The germline V gene encodes CDR1 LNHDA and CDR2 SQIVND (reference sequence). After removal of 4 bases from V and 1 base from J, the junction contained 9 bases not matched to a gene. The CDR3 here is CASSKTRTGTSNQPQHF. The CDR3 nucleotides read TGTGCCAGTAGTAAAACCCGGACAGGGACGAGCAATCAGCCCCAGCATTTT.

The V call is TRBV7-8, the J call TRBJ1-3; maybe TRBD1 (6 bases). Germline assignment: CDR1 SGHVS and CDR2 FQNEAQ. The CDR3 has 15 residues. V was pared by 1 base and J by 4 bases, with 11 bases between. The DNA of the CDR3 is TGTGCCAGCAGCTTAGTACACAGGGCAGGAAACACCATATATTTT. Protein product: CASSLVHRAGNTIYF.

The chain combines TRBV28 with TRBJ2-2; a weak D match, TRBD1 (6 bases). This CDR3 is 14 amino acids long. V was pared by 7 bases and J by 5 bases, with 14 bases between. Germline lookup yields CDR1 MDHEN and CDR2 SYDVKM. Here the CDR3 DNA reads TGTGCCAGCAAGCTACAGGGTACAACCGGGGAGCTGTTTTTT. This codes for CASKLQGTTGELFF. Together with reference TRBV28 and TRBJ2-2, the CDR3 gives the full variable domain: DVKVTQSSRYLVKRTGEKVFLECVQDMDHENMFWYRQDPGLGLRLIYFSYDVKMKEKGDIPEGYSVSREKKERFSLILESASTNQTSMYLCASKLQGTTGELFFGEGSRLTVL.

This chain connects TRBV9 to TRBJ1-3; weak D call: TRBD1 (5 bases). The CDR3 totals 17 residues. Germline CDR1 SGDLS, CDR2 YYNGEE. Deletions cut 3 bases from V and 0 bases from J, with 16 bases between. CDR3 sequence: CASSADARGGSGNTIYF. Here the CDR3 DNA reads TGTGCCAGCAGCGCCGACGCACGCGGGGGCTCTGGAAACACCATATATTTT.

In DNA, the CDR3 is TGTGCCTGGGGCCTTGGAGCGGGAGGTACGCAGTATTTT. As protein: CAWGLGAGGTQYF. The J gene is TRBJ2-3, the V gene TRBV30, with TRBD2 matching 9 bases. This CDR3 has 13 amino acids. Germline CDR1 is GTSNPN and CDR2 is SVGIG (reference sequence). V shed 5 bases and J 8 bases; nucleotides not matched to a gene: 8.

This chain joins TRBV7-2 and TRBJ1-4, with 8 bases aligning to TRBD1. CDR3 size: 16 residues. Trimming removed 3 bases from V and 3 bases from J; junction bases left unmatched: 6. Germline CDR1 is SGHTA and CDR2 is FQGNSA. The CDR3 region is CASSFRQGMANEKLFF. The CDR3 nucleotides read TGTGCCAGCAGCTTCAGACAGGGGATGGCTAATGAAAAACTGTTTTTT.

The chain is built from TRBV15 and TRBJ1-2; TRBD1 aligns across 7 bases. This CDR3 has 15 residues. Trimming at V came to 4 bases and at J to 8 bases, leaving 13 bases not matched to a gene. The germline gives CDR1 LNHNV, CDR2 YYDKDF (reference sequence). CDR3 nucleotide sequence: TGTGCCACCAGCACGCACACAACAGGGGCCCAGGGCTACACCTTC. Protein sequence: CATSTHTTGAQGYTF. Full variable domain (missing parts from reference TRBV15 and TRBJ1-2): DAMVIQNPRYQVTQFGKPVTLSCSQTLNHNVMYWYQQKSSQAPKLLFHYYDKDFNNEADTPDNFQSRRPNTSFCFLDIRSPGLGDTAMYLCATSTHTTGAQGYTFGSGTRLTVV.

V and J are TRBV19 and TRBJ1-5; D perhaps matches TRBD1 (6 bases). The CDR3 covers 13 residues. CDR1 is LNHDA and CDR2 is SQIVND in the germline V gene (reference sequence). V was clipped by 3 bases and J by 9 bases, with 12 bases between them. CDR3 nucleotide sequence: TGTGCCAGTAGTATGATACAGGGTCCGCCCCAGCATTTT. Encoded protein: CASSMIQGPPQHF.

The CDR3 bases are TGTGCCAGCAGCTGGGGTATGGGGGGCGAGCAGTACTTC. This encodes CASSWGMGGEQYF. The rearrangement uses TRBV5-6 and TRBJ2-7; perhaps TRBD2 as D (6 bases). There are 13 residues in the CDR3. Germline values: CDR1 SGHDT, CDR2 YYEEEE. Trimming pared 3 bases from V and 6 bases from J, leaving 13 bases between.

CDR3 sequence reads: CASSGPGDLGSPLHF. The CDR3 DNA follows: TGTGCCAGCAGTGGTCCAGGGGATCTCGGTTCACCCCTCCACTTT. V and J are TRBV2 and TRBJ1-6; possibly TRBD1 for D (6 bases). Trimming shortened V by 4 bases and J by 9 bases, and 16 bases separated the two germline ends. The length of the CDR3 is 15 residues. Germline V gene lookup returns CDR1 SNHLY and CDR2 FYNNEI.

The chain carries TRBV7-3 and TRBJ2-3; 7 nucleotides line up with TRBD2. This CDR3 is built from 14 residues. Per the germline V gene, CDR1 is SGHTA and CDR2 is FQGTGA. After removal of 5 bases from V and 3 bases from J, the junction contained 5 bases not matched to a gene. The CDR3 bases are TGTGCCAGCAGCGCCGGGGGGACTACAGATACGCAGTATTTT. It specifies CASSAGGTTDTQYF.

CDR3 region: CATQEEGSYNEQFF. As DNA, the CDR3 is TGTGCCACCCAGGAGGAGGGCTCCTACAATGAGCAGTTCTTC. The rearrangement uses TRBV2 and TRBJ2-1; possibly TRBD2 for D (6 bases). Per the germline V gene, CDR1 is SNHLY and CDR2 is FYNNEI. This CDR3 has 14 residues. The V gene lost 10 bases and the J gene lost 0 bases, with 13 bases spanning the gap. Drawing the rest from reference TRBV2 and TRBJ2-1, the complete variable domain is EPEVTQTPSHQVTQMGQEVILRCVPISNHLYFYWYRQILGQKVEFLVSFYNNEISEKSEIFDDQFSVERPDGSNFTLKIRSTKLEDSAMYFCATQEEGSYNEQFFGPGTRLTVL.

The rearrangement joins TRBV5-1 to TRBJ2-3, with D unclear. Germline V gene lookup returns CDR1 SGHRS and CDR2 YFSETQ. With 2 bases removed from V and 4 bases from J, the gap between germline ends came to 20 bases. The CDR3 extends over 17 amino acids. The CDR3 reads CASSLYPATISSDTQYF. In DNA form, the CDR3 reads TGCGCCAGCAGCTTATACCCGGCTACTATCTCCTCAGATACGCAGTATTTT.

This rearrangement joins TRBV6-1 to TRBJ2-1; D is possibly TRBD1 (7 bases). Germline V gene data show CDR1 as MNHNS and CDR2 as SASEGT. Trimming took off 7 bases at V and 1 base at J, with 11 bases between the two ends. This CDR3 comprises 14 residues. CDR3 nucleotides: TGTGCCAGCACCGCAGGGGGGTCCTACAATGAGCAGTTCTTC. As protein: CASTAGGSYNEQFF.

The chain links TRBV9 to TRBJ2-1, with 11 bases matching TRBD2. The V segment lost 4 bases and the J segment 4 bases; nucleotides outside the gene matches: 4. The CDR3 is 15 amino acids. The germline V gene has CDR1 SGDLS and CDR2 YYNGEE. CDR3: CASSKTSGEYNEQFF. CDR3 coding DNA: TGTGCCAGCAGCAAGACTAGCGGGGAATACAATGAGCAGTTCTTC.

The V gene is TRBV6-5, the J gene TRBJ2-7, with D perhaps matching TRBD2 (6 bases). Trimming removed 2 bases from V and 6 bases from J, with 14 bases in between. CDR3 size: 14 residues. The V gene's germline CDR1 is MNHEY and CDR2 SVGAGI. CDR3 sequence (DNA): TGTGCCAGCAGTTACCGGCCCGCGGGGTCCGAGCAGTACTTC. Encoded protein: CASSYRPAGSEQYF.

CDR3 region: CASSSRTGSGNTEAFF. In DNA form, the CDR3 reads TGTGCCAGCAGCTCCCGGACGGGAAGCGGGAACACTGAAGCTTTCTTT. J is TRBJ1-1 and V is TRBV11-3; D is undetermined. Germline loops: CDR1 SGHNT, CDR2 YENEEA. Deletions cut 4 bases from V and 1 base from J, with 16 bases between. This CDR3 has 16 residues.

The sample holds one count of this clone. The chain carries TRBV5-1 and TRBJ1-2, with D uncertain. Trimming stripped 0 bases from V and 6 bases from J, with 12 bases between. Per the germline V gene, CDR1 is SGHRS and CDR2 is YFSETQ. CDR3 size: 14 residues. The CDR3 spells CASSLALGNHGYTF. As DNA, the CDR3 is TGCGCCAGCAGCTTGGCCTTGGGCAATCATGGCTACACCTTC.

In the case of this clone: One end of the junction fails to match germline, which may point to a read error. The chain uses TRBV7-9 and TRBJ2-1; D perhaps matches TRBD1 (5 bases). The germline V gene encodes CDR1 SEHNR and CDR2 FQNEAQ (reference sequence). This CDR3 contains 14 residues. For the CDR3, the DNA is TGTTCCAGCAGCTCTTGGACATCCTACAATGAGCAGTTCTTC. Amino acid sequence: CSSSSWTSYNEQFF.

This clone was found once. V is TRBV6-4 and J is TRBJ2-1; 8 bases fit TRBD1. This CDR3 contains 13 residues. Germline lookup yields CDR1 MRHNA and CDR2 SNTAGT. Trimming cost V 2 bases and J 8 bases; bases outside gene matches: 2. CDR3: CASSDQDRDEQFF. CDR3 bases: TGTGCCAGCAGTGACCAGGACAGGGATGAGCAGTTCTTC.

The chain is built from TRBV23-1 and TRBJ1-5, with a weak D call TRBD1 (6 bases). TRBV23-1 is an ORF, with its function uncertain. The CDR3 contains 15 residues. The V gene lost 0 bases and the J gene lost 6 bases, with 12 bases spanning the gap. CDR3 nucleotide sequence: TGCGCCAGCAGTCAATCGCGGGGGGCGGGTCAGCCCCAGCATTTT. Translating gives CASSQSRGAGQPQHF.

The CDR3 DNA is TGTGCCAGCAGTTACTATTTAAGGGGTGAAAAACTGTTTTTT. Translating gives CASSYYLRGEKLFF. The chain employs TRBV6-5 and TRBJ1-4; D is possibly TRBD1 (5 bases). Trimming removed 1 base at V and 7 bases at J, with 10 bases between. In germline, CDR1 is MNHEY, CDR2 SVGAGI. The CDR3 is 14 residues long.